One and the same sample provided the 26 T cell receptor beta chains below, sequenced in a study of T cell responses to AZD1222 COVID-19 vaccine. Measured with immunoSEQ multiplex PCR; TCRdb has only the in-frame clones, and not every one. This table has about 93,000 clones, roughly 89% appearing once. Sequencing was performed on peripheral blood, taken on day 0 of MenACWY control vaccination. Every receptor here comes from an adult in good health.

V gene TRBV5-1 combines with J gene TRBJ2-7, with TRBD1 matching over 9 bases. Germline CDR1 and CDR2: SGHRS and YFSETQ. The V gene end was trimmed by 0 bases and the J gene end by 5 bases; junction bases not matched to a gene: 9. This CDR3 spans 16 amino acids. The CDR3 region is CASSLELGTGFHEQYF. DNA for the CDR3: TGCGCCAGCAGCTTGGAATTGGGGACAGGGTTCCACGAGCAGTACTTC.

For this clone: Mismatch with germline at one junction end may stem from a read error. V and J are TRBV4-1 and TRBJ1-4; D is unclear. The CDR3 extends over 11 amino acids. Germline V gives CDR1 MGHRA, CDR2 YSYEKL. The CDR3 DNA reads TGCGCCAGTTTTTCGAGGGCGGGGAGAAAGTTT. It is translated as CASFSRAGRKF.

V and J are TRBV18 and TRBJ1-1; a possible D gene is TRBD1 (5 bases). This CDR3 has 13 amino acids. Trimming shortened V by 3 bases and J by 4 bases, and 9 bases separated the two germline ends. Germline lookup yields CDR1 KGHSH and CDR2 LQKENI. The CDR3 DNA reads TGTGCCAGCTCACCGGTTGGGACCACTGAAGCTTTCTTT. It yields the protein CASSPVGTTEAFF. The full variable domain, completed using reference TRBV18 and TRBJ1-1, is NAGVMQNPRHLVRRRGQEARLRCSPMKGHSHVYWYRQLPEEGLKFMVYLQKENIIDESGMPKERFSAEFPKEGPSILRIQQVVRGDSAAYFCASSPVGTTEAFFGQGTRLTVV.

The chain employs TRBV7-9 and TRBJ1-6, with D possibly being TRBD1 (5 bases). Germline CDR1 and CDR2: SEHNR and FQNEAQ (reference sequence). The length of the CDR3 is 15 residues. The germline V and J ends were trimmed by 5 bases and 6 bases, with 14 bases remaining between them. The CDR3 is CASSSEGRLNSPLHF. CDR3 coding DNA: TGTGCCAGCAGCAGTGAGGGGAGACTTAATTCACCCCTCCACTTT.

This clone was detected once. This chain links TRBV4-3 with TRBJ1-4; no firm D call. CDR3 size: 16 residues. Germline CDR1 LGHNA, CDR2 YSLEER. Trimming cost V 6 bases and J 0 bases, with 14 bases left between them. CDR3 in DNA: TGCGCCAGCAGTCAAAGCGAATCAGCAACTAATGAAAAACTGTTTTTT. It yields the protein CASSQSESATNEKLFF.

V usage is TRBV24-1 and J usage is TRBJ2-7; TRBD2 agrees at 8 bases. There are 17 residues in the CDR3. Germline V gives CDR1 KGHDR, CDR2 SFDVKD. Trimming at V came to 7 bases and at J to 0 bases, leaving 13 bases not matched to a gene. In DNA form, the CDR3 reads TGTGCCACCAGAAGCATTCTCGGACTAGCTCGCTCCTACGAGCAGTACTTC. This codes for CATRSILGLARSYEQYF.

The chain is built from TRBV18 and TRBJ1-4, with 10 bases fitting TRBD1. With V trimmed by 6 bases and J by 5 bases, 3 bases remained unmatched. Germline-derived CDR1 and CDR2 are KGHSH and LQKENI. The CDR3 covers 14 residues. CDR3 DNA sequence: TGTGCCAGCTCCTGGACAGGGGGGAATGAAAAACTGTTTTTT. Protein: CASSWTGGNEKLFF.

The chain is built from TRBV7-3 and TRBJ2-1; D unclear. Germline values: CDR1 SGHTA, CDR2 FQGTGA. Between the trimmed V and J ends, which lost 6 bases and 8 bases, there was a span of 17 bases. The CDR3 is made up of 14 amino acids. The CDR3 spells CASRLDPGSHEQFF. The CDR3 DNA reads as TGTGCCAGCAGGCTAGACCCCGGCTCCCATGAGCAGTTCTTC.

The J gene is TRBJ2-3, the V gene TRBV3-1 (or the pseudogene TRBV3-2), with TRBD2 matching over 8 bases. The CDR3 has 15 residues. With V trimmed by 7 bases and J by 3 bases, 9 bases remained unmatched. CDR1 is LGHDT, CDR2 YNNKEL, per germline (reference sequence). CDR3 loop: CASTLGLGETDTQYF. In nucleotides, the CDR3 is TGTGCCAGCACCCTGGGACTAGGGGAAACAGATACGCAGTATTTT.

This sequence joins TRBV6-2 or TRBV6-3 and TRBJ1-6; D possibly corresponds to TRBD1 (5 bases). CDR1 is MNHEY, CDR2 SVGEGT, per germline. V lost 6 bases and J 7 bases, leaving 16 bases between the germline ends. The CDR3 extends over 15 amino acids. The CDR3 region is CASSPARAGNSPLHF. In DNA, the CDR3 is TGTGCCAGCAGCCCCGCCAGGGCTGGGAATTCACCCCTCCACTTT.

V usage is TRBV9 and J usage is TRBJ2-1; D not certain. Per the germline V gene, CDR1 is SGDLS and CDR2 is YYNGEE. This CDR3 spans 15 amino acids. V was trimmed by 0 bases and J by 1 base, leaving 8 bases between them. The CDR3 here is CASSVGQRSYNEQFF. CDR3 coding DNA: TGTGCCAGCAGCGTAGGCCAACGGTCCTACAATGAGCAGTTCTTC.

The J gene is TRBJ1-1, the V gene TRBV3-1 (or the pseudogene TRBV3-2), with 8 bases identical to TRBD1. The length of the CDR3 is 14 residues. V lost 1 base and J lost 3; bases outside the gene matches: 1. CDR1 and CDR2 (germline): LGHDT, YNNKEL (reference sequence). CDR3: CASSQGTGYTEAFF. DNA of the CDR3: TGTGCCAGCAGCCAAGGGACAGGGTACACTGAAGCTTTCTTT.

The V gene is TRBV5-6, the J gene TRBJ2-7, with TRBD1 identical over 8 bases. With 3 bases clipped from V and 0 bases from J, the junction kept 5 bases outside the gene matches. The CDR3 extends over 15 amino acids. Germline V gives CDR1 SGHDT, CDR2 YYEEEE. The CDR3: CASSWGTGNSYEQYF. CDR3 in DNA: TGTGCCAGCAGCTGGGGGACAGGAAACTCCTACGAGCAGTACTTC.

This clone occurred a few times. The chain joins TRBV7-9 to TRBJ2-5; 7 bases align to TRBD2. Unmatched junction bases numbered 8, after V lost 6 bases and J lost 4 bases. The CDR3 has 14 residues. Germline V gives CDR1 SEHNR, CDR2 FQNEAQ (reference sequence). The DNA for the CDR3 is TGTGCCAGCAGGACTAGCTGGGGAGGAGAGACCCAGTACTTC. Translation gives CASRTSWGGETQYF. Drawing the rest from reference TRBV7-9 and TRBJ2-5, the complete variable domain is DTGVSQNPRHKITKRGQNVTFRCDPISEHNRLYWYRQTLGQGPEFLTYFQNEAQLEKSRLLSDRFSAERPKGSFSTLEIQRTEQGDSAMYLCASRTSWGGETQYFGPGTRLLVL.

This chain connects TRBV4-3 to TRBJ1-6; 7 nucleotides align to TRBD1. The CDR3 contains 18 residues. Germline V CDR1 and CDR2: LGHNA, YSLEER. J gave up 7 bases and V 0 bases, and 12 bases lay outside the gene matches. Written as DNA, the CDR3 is TGCGCCAGCAGCCAAGAAAGTGGGGACAGACGGGCCAATTCACCCCTCCACTTT. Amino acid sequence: CASSQESGDRRANSPLHF.

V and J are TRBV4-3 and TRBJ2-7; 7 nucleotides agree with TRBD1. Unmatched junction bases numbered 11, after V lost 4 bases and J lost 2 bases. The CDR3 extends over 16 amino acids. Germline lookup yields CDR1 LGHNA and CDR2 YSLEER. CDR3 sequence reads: CASSLVIGDSTYEQYF. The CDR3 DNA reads TGCGCCAGCAGCCTAGTCATTGGGGACAGCACCTACGAGCAGTACTTC.

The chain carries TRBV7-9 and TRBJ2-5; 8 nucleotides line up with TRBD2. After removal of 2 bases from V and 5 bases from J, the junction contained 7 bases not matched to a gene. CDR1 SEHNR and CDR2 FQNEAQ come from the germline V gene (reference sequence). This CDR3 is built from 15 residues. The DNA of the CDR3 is TGTGCCAGCAGCTTAACACTCCGGGGGGGTGAGACCCAGTACTTC. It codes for CASSLTLRGGETQYF.

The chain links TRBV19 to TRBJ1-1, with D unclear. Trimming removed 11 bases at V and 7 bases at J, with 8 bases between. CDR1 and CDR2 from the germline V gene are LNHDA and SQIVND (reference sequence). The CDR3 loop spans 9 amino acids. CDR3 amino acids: CASPGEAFF. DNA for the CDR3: TGTGCCTCCCCGGGTGAAGCTTTCTTT.

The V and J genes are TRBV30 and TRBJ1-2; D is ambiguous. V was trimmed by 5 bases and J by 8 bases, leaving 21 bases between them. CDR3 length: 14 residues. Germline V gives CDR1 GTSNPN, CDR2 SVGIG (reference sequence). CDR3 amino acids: CAWGIMTALEGYTF. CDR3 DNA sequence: TGTGCCTGGGGAATTATGACCGCCTTGGAGGGCTACACCTTC.

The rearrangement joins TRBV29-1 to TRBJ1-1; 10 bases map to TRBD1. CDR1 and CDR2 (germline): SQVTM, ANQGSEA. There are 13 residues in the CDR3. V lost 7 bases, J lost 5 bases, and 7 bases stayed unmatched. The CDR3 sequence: CSARTGGGTEAFF. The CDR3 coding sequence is TGCAGCGCTCGGACAGGGGGAGGAACTGAAGCTTTCTTT.

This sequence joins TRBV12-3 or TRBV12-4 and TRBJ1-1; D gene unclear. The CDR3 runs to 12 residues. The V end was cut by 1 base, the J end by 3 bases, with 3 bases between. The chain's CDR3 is CASSLGDTEAFF. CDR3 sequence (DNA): TGTGCCAGCAGTTTAGGGGACACTGAAGCTTTCTTT.

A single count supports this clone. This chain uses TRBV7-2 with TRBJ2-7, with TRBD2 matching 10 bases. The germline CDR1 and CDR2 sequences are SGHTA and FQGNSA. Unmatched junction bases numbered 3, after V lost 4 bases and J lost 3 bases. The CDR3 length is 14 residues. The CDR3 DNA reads TGTGCCAGCAGCTCAGGGACTAGCGTCTACGAGCAGTACTTC. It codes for CASSSGTSVYEQYF. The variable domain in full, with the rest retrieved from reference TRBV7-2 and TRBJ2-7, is GAGVSQSPSNKVTEKGKDVELRCDPISGHTALYWYRQSLGQGLEFLIYFQGNSAPDKSGLPSDRFSAERTGGSVSTLTIQRTQQEDSAVYLCASSSGTSVYEQYFGPGTRLTVT.

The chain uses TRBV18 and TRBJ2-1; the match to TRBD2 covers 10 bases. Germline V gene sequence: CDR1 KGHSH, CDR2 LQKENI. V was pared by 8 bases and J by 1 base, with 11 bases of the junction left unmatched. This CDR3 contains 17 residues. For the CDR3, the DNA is TGTGCCAGCACACACGCTAGCGGGGGACCTTCCTACAATGAGCAGTTCTTC. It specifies CASTHASGGPSYNEQFF.

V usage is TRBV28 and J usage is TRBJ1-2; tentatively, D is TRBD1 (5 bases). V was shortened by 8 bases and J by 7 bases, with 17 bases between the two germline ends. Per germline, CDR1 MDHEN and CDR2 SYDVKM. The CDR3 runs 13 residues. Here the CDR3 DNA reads TGTGCCAGCTTAGACGCGCTAAGGGGTGGCTACACCTTC. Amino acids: CASLDALRGGYTF.

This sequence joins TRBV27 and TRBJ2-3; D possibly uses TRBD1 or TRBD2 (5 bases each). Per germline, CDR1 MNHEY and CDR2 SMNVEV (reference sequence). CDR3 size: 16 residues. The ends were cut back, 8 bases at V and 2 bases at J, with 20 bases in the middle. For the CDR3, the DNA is TGTGCCAGCTCACAAGCAGCAGGGAGTCACACAGATACGCAGTATTTT. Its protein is CASSQAAGSHTDTQYF.

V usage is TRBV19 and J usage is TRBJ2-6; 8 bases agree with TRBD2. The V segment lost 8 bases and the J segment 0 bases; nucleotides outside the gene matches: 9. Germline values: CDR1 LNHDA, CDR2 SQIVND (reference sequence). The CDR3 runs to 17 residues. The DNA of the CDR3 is TGTGCCAGTGCAGTTCCGGGACTAGTCTCTGGGGCCAACGTCCTGACTTTC. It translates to CASAVPGLVSGANVLTF.